This note documents a single TCR beta chain sequence. Its antigen is not identified. The data derive from a study of Ad26.COV2.S vaccination and SARS-CoV-2 variants. Regarding the study as a whole: The authors reported substantial breadth in spike-specific CD8+ and CD4+ T cell responses after vaccination. Breadth of non-spike TCRs did not differ between vaccinees and placebo recipients.

Libraries were prepared by immunoSEQ multiplex PCR; TCRdb keeps only in-frame clonotypes and omits some of them. The sample includes roughly 380,000 clones, 92% of them seen just once. Trimming shortened V by 4 bases and J by 1 base, and 10 bases separated the two germline ends. CDR1 is SQVTM, CDR2 ANQGSEA, per germline. This CDR3 spans 14 amino acids. Here the sequenced sample was peripheral blood, taken after recovery from COVID-19. The receptor comes from a human donor who had recovered from COVID-19. The genes are TRBV29-1 and TRBJ2-2; D call uncertain. The CDR3 nucleotides read TGCAGCGTTGCCTCTACAGTGAACACCGGGGAGCTGTTTTTT. It codes for CSVASTVNTGELFF.